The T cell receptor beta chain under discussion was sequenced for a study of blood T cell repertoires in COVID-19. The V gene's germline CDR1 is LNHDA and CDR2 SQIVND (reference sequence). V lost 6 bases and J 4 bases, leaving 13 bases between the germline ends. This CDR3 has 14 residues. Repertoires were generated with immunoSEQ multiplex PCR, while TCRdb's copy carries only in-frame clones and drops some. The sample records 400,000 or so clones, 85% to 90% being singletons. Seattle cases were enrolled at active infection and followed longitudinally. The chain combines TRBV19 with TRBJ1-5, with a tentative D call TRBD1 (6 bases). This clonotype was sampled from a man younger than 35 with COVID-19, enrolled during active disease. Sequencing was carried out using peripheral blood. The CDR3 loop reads CASSSRQANQPQHF. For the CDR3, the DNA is TGTGCCAGTAGCTCACGACAGGCTAATCAGCCCCAGCATTTT.